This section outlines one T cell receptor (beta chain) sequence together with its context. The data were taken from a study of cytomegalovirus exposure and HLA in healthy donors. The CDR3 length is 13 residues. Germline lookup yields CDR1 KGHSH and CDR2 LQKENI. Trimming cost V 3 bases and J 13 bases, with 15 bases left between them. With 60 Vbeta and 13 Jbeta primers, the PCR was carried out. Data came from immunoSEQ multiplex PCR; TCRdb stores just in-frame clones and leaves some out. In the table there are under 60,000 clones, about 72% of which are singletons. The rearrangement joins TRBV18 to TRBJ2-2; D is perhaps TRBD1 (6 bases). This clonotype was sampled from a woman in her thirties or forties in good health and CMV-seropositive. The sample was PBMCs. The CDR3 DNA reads TGTGCCAGCTCACCCTCAGGACAGCCCGGGCTGTTTTTT. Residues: CASSPSGQPGLFF.